This entry is about one T cell receptor beta chain. Its antigen remains unidentified. Per-base quality was not reported, and no clone a single base away is much larger than it. Whole blood was collected in K2EDTA tubes by collaborating institutions according to the institutions' own protocols. Collaborator samples were shipped for TCRbeta analysis as frozen whole blood, isolated PBMCs, or DNA extracted from either sample type. The sample belongs to a study of blood T cell repertoires in COVID-19 (dated by TCRdb to the early 2020s). Study-wide context: The collaborator samples originated in the United States, Italy and Spain and spanned the acute and convalescent phases of COVID-19. The material from the prospective study consisted of cDNA or gDNA derived from T cells, B-cell-depleted T cells, or PBMCs. The dataset comprised deeply sampled blood TCRbeta repertoires from subjects exposed to, actively infected with, or recovered from COVID-19. The repertoires were made available in a free public database intended to serve as a resource for research on the immune response to SARS-CoV-2. Samples came from the ongoing ImmuneRACE study (first 160 participants) plus 1,254 subjects from 6 global collaborators. Sample metadata almost always included a de-identified subject ID, COVID-19 status, age in years and sex. HLA class I and class II types, where available, came from metadata supplied by the sample provider rather than from assay-based typing. Results and caveats for the whole study, not just this receptor: The amount of clinical and demographic metadata varied by source and participant and was provided uncurated.

V is clipped by 8 bases and J by 1 base, and the sequence between their germline boundaries is 5 bases long. The CDR3 sequence holds 12 residues, the cysteine and phenylalanine included. Only CDR3 DNA remains: 36 bases, in frame from the first base. TCRbeta CDR3 regions were amplified from genomic DNA using the immunoSEQ Assay, a bias-controlled multiplex PCR. As for how the authors treated the data: Nucleated cell counts per sample were estimated from amplification of reference gene primers within the assay. To quantify the absolute abundance of each unique TCRbeta CDR3 rearrangement, sequence reads were collapsed and filtered. For each sample, productive Simpson clonality was calculated as the square root of Simpson's diversity index over productive rearrangements. TCRdb stores this immuneACCESS table with in-frame sequences only. Part of the clones is absent; in the studies checked, under half of the shortfall reflects unresolved V genes, and no reason is known for the rest. The V and J calls and clone size come from that table; D and trimming were worked out from the DNA. The sample includes under 150,000 clones, with over 75% observed a single time. The top ten clones comprise 5% of the sample.

This TCR derives from a woman between 45 and 60 years old with acute or convalescent COVID-19. The chain is assembled from TRBV12-3 or TRBV12-4 and TRBJ2-2; the D gene is unclear. Material for sequencing was peripheral blood. The DNA reads TGTGCCAGCGGTAGGAACACCGGGGAGCTGTTTTTT. This gives the protein CASGRNTGELFF.